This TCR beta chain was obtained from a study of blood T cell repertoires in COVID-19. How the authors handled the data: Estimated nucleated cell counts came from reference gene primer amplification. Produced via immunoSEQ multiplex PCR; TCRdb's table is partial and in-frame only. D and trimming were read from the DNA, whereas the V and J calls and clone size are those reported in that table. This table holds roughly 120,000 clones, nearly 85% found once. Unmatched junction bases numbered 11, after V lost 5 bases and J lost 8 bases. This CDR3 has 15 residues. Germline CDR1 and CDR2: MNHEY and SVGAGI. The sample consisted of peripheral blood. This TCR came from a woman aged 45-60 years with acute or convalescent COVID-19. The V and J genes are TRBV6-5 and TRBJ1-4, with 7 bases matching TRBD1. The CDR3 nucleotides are TGTGCCAGCAGTAGTAGACAGGGTTTAAGAGAAAAACTGTTTTTT. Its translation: CASSSRQGLREKLFF.